The next 3 T cell receptor beta chains were all read from a single sample in a study of shared clonotypes between healthy human individuals. TCRdb's table, derived via immunoSEQ multiplex PCR, lists solely in-frame clones and lacks some. The sample holds about a million clones; more than 65% are singletons and the top ten take approximately 1.5%. The sample comprised memory CD4+ T cells sorted from blood. Regarding subset: CD45RA-negative fraction. These TCRs come from a man aged 18 to 29 in good health.

This clone has a handful of counts. The chain uses TRBV19 and TRBJ2-7; a possible D gene is TRBD2 (6 bases). Per the germline V gene, CDR1 is LNHDA and CDR2 is SQIVND (reference sequence). CDR3 length equals 13 residues. Trimming removed 3 bases at V and 4 bases at J, with 10 bases between. DNA of the CDR3: TGTGCCAGTAGTATCGGAGGGGCGTACGAGCAGTACTTC. Translating gives CASSIGGAYEQYF.

The chain uses TRBV5-1 and TRBJ2-2, with 7 bases that match TRBD2. In germline, CDR1 is SGHRS, CDR2 YFSETQ. V lost 4 bases, J lost 8 bases, and 8 bases stayed unmatched. This CDR3 has 14 amino acids. The CDR3 sequence: CASSPWTSTGELFF. CDR3 in DNA: TGCGCCAGCAGCCCGTGGACTAGTACTGGGGAGCTGTTTTTT.

The V and J genes are TRBV6-1 and TRBJ2-2, with D possibly matching TRBD1 (6 bases). This CDR3 spans 14 amino acids. The V gene's germline CDR1 is MNHNS and CDR2 SASEGT. Trimming removed 7 bases from V and 6 bases from J, with 15 bases in between. Here the CDR3 reads CASTWGQGAGELFF. CDR3 DNA: TGTGCCAGCACCTGGGGGCAGGGTGCCGGGGAGCTGTTTTTT.